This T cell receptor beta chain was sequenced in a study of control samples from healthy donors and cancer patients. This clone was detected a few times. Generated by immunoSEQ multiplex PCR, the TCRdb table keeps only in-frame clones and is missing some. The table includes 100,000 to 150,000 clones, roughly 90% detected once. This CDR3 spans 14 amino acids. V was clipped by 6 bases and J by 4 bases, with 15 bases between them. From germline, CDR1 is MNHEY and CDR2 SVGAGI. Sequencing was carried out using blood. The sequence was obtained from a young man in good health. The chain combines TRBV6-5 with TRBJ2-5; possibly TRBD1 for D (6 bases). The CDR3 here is CASSTRQAGETQYF. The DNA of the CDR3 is TGTGCCAGCAGCACCCGACAGGCGGGAGAGACCCAGTACTTC.